The 22 T cell receptor beta chains presented below share a single source sample, sequenced in a study of blood T cell repertoires in COVID-19. TCRdb's copy holds only in-frame clones and misses some; the assay was immunoSEQ multiplex PCR. The table includes under 75,000 clones, around 82% detected once. The sequenced sample consisted of peripheral blood. The receptor set was obtained from a man aged 60-69 years with COVID-19, enrolled during active disease.

The chain uses TRBV6-6 and TRBJ1-6; TRBD1 aligns across 12 bases. This CDR3 is 16 amino acids long. Germline loops: CDR1 MNHNY, CDR2 SVGAGI (reference sequence). Trimming removed 6 bases from V and 9 bases from J; junction bases left unmatched: 9. The CDR3 protein is CASSSGTGGASSPLHF. The CDR3 coding sequence is TGTGCCAGCAGCTCGGGGACAGGGGGCGCCTCTTCACCCCTCCACTTT.

This clone has only a few counts. The rearrangement uses TRBV3-1 (or the pseudogene TRBV3-2) and TRBJ2-2; 13 nucleotides line up with TRBD2. J gave up 8 bases and V 6 bases, and 6 bases lay outside the gene matches. Germline-derived CDR1 and CDR2 are LGHDT and YNNKEL (reference sequence). This CDR3 comprises 15 residues. The CDR3 region has the DNA TGTGCCAGCAGGCGGACTAGCGGGAGTAGGGGGGAGCTGTTTTTT. This sequence encodes CASRRTSGSRGELFF.

This clone was recorded only once. J is TRBJ1-2 and V is TRBV5-4; D possibly corresponds to TRBD1 (6 bases). Trimming removed 4 bases from V and 7 bases from J, with 23 bases in between. Germline V gene lookup returns CDR1 SGHNT and CDR2 YYREEE (reference sequence). This CDR3 comprises 16 residues. CDR3 sequence (DNA): TGTGCCAGCAGCCCGCGCGCACAGACAGGTTCGAGTGGCTACACCTTC. It translates to CASSPRAQTGSSGYTF.

This CDR3 is CASSVVPAGDTGELFF. CDR3 bases: TGTGCCAGCAGCGTAGTTCCAGCGGGGGACACCGGGGAGCTGTTTTTT. This chain links TRBV9 with TRBJ2-2; the match to TRBD2 covers 8 bases. The germline gives CDR1 SGDLS, CDR2 YYNGEE. This CDR3 region has 16 residues. V trimming: 0 bases; J trimming: 3 bases; junction bases outside the gene matches: 4. Variable domain in full (rest from reference TRBV9 and TRBJ2-2): DSGVTQTPKHLITATGQRVTLRCSPRSGDLSVYWYQQSLDQGLQFLIQYYNGEERAKGNILERFSAQQFPDLHSELNLSSLELGDSALYFCASSVVPAGDTGELFFGEGSRLTVL.

The chain links TRBV5-4 to TRBJ1-2; 7 positions agree with TRBD1. Germline CDR1 reads SGHNT; CDR2 reads YYREEE (reference sequence). V lost 4 bases to trimming and J lost 8 bases; unmatched junction nucleotides: 14. The CDR3 has 15 amino acids. The CDR3 region is CASSKTTGTSLGYTF. CDR3 in DNA: TGTGCCAGCAGCAAAACGACAGGGACATCGCTAGGCTACACCTTC.

J is TRBJ2-7 and V is TRBV5-4, with TRBD1 identical over 8 bases. The CDR3 runs 12 residues. The J segment lost 5 bases and the V segment lost 6 bases, leaving 4 bases of the junction unmatched. The V gene's germline CDR1 is SGHNT and CDR2 YYREEE (reference sequence). The CDR3 DNA sequence: TGTGCCAGCAAGGACAGGGAGGACGAGCAGTACTTC. Translating gives CASKDREDEQYF.

This chain connects TRBV10-3 to TRBJ1-1; TRBD1 is a possible D gene (6 bases). CDR1 is ENHRY, CDR2 SYGVKD, per germline. The CDR3 extends over 13 amino acids. V lost 8 bases and J lost 1, with 11 bases in between. For the CDR3, the DNA is TGTGCCATCCGGGACAAGCCGAACACTGAAGCTTTCTTT. Translating it yields CAIRDKPNTEAFF.

This clone was observed a handful of times. Other DNA sequences from this sample encode an identical CDR3 as well. The chain uses TRBV28 and TRBJ2-2, with 11 nucleotides matching TRBD1. With V trimmed by 3 bases and J by 9 bases, 18 bases remained unmatched. This CDR3 spans 19 amino acids. Looked up from germline, CDR1 is MDHEN and CDR2 is SYDVKM. The CDR3: CASSLPGQGVGGGRWELFF. CDR3 sequence (DNA): TGTGCCAGCAGTTTGCCGGGACAGGGGGTCGGGGGTGGCCGGTGGGAGCTGTTTTTT. The full variable domain, its missing parts supplied by reference TRBV28 and TRBJ2-2, is DVKVTQSSRYLVKRTGEKVFLECVQDMDHENMFWYRQDPGLGLRLIYFSYDVKMKEKGDIPEGYSVSREKKERFSLILESASTNQTSMYLCASSLPGQGVGGGRWELFFGEGSRLTVL.

This clone was observed a single time. The CDR3, as DNA: TGTGCCAGACGGAGGACAGGGGGATTTGAGCAGTTCTTC. It codes for CARRRTGGFEQFF. The chain carries TRBV19 and TRBJ2-1; 10 bases are shared with TRBD1. The V segment lost 9 bases and the J segment 9 bases; nucleotides outside the gene matches: 8. This CDR3 spans 13 amino acids. CDR1 and CDR2 (germline): LNHDA, SQIVND (reference sequence).

This chain connects TRBV7-2 to TRBJ2-3; weak D call: TRBD2 (7 bases). The V and J ends lost 5 bases and 6 bases respectively, with 18 bases between them. CDR1 is SGHTA, CDR2 FQGNSA, per germline. The CDR3 sequence is 15 residues long. The DNA of the CDR3 is TGTGCCAGCAGCCACCGTGCGGGGGCCAGGGATACGCAGTATTTT. As protein: CASSHRAGARDTQYF.

The chain combines TRBV5-6 with TRBJ2-7; 10 bases align to TRBD1. V trimming: 4 bases; J trimming: 1 base; junction bases outside the gene matches: 11. In germline, CDR1 is SGHDT, CDR2 YYEEEE. The CDR3 runs 17 residues. The CDR3 region is CASSARPWDRGSYEQYF. CDR3 DNA: TGTGCCAGCAGCGCCCGACCGTGGGACAGGGGTTCCTACGAGCAGTACTTC.

V and J are TRBV23-1 and TRBJ1-1; 10 nucleotides match TRBD1. TRBV23-1 is an ORF for which the function is uncertain. The CDR3 loop spans 17 amino acids. The J segment lost 0 bases and the V segment lost 4 bases, leaving 8 bases of the junction unmatched. CDR3 coding DNA: TGCGCCAGCAGTCTTCCGGGACAGGGGACCATGAACACTGAAGCTTTCTTT. Its protein is CASSLPGQGTMNTEAFF.

This chain uses TRBV5-1 with TRBJ2-1; tentative D call: TRBD2 (6 bases). Trimming stripped 2 bases from V and 2 bases from J, with 8 bases between. CDR1 and CDR2 (germline): SGHRS, YFSETQ. This CDR3 is 14 amino acids long. CDR3 amino acids: CASSFTGAYNEQFF. The CDR3 nucleotides read TGCGCCAGCAGCTTCACGGGAGCCTACAATGAGCAGTTCTTC.

The chain links TRBV19 to TRBJ1-1; D might be TRBD1 (5 bases). CDR1 and CDR2 (germline): LNHDA, SQIVND (reference sequence). CDR3 length equals 15 residues. Trimming stripped 2 bases from V and 5 bases from J, with 15 bases between. The CDR3 DNA reads TGTGCCAGTAGTATAAGGGCAGGGATCGTTACTGAAGCTTTCTTT. Amino acids: CASSIRAGIVTEAFF.

In DNA, the CDR3 is TGTGCCAGCAGCTTATATACTGTCAATGAGCAGTTCTTC. Its translation is CASSLYTVNEQFF. The rearrangement uses TRBV7-2 and TRBJ2-1; no firm D call. Deletions cut 2 bases from V and 6 bases from J, with 8 bases between. This CDR3 spans 13 amino acids. The V gene's germline CDR1 is SGHTA and CDR2 FQGNSA.

V and J are TRBV5-6 and TRBJ1-4; D might be TRBD1 (6 bases). CDR1 is SGHDT, CDR2 YYEEEE, per germline. The CDR3 has 17 residues. Trimming stripped 3 bases from V and 0 bases from J, with 15 bases between. The CDR3 loop reads CASSSPTGPTTNEKLFF. In DNA form, the CDR3 reads TGTGCCAGCAGCTCACCGACAGGACCTACAACTAATGAAAAACTGTTTTTT.

This chain links TRBV24-1 with TRBJ1-2; D not certain. CDR3 size: 13 residues. The V end lost 2 bases, the J end lost 4 bases, and 7 bases lay between the germline ends. The germline V gene encodes CDR1 KGHDR and CDR2 SFDVKD. DNA of the CDR3: TGTGCCACCAGTGATTCCCCCCTCTATGGCTACACCTTC. This gives the protein CATSDSPLYGYTF.

The chain couples TRBV7-9 to TRBJ2-3; D is perhaps TRBD2 (5 bases). Per germline, CDR1 SEHNR and CDR2 FQNEAQ (reference sequence). V was clipped by 1 base and J by 2 bases, with 16 bases between them. There are 17 residues in the CDR3. The CDR3 sequence: CASSLDPRDLDTDTQYF. The CDR3 DNA sequence: TGTGCCAGCAGCTTAGACCCCCGGGATCTAGACACAGATACGCAGTATTTT.

The chain combines TRBV7-3 with TRBJ2-3; 7 nucleotides align to TRBD2. There are 14 residues in the CDR3. V lost 5 bases to trimming and J lost 2 bases; unmatched junction nucleotides: 4. Germline CDR1 reads SGHTA; CDR2 reads FQGTGA. CDR3 region: CASSQGGATDTQYF. CDR3 DNA sequence: TGTGCCAGCAGCCAGGGAGGGGCCACAGATACGCAGTATTTT.

This chain joins TRBV10-3 and TRBJ2-7; TRBD1 agrees at 7 bases. Germline V gives CDR1 ENHRY, CDR2 SYGVKD. This CDR3 is 14 amino acids long. The junction had 11 bases not matched to a gene; V was cut back by 9 bases and J by 3 bases. The CDR3 reads CAITAGTDGYEQYF. In DNA, the CDR3 is TGTGCCATTACAGCCGGGACAGACGGCTACGAGCAGTACTTC.

This chain connects TRBV5-1 to TRBJ2-3; tentatively, D is TRBD1 (6 bases). The V and J ends lost 3 bases and 2 bases respectively, with 13 bases between them. Germline V lookup: CDR1 SGHRS, CDR2 YFSETQ. This CDR3 has 15 residues. CDR3 sequence (DNA): TGCGCCAGCAGCTCCCGACAGGCTCCCACAGATACGCAGTATTTT. It translates to CASSSRQAPTDTQYF.

The chain's CDR3 is CASSLEGLRNQPQHF. The CDR3 DNA sequence: TGTGCCAGCAGTTTGGAGGGATTACGGAATCAGCCCCAGCATTTT. The chain joins TRBV27 to TRBJ1-5; D unclear. V was clipped by 3 bases and J by 4 bases, with 13 bases between them. Germline V gene sequence: CDR1 MNHEY, CDR2 SMNVEV (reference sequence). This CDR3 is 15 amino acids long.